A single T cell receptor (beta chain) is shown here with its context. The data derive from a study of spatial heterogeneity in lung cancer. On the study more broadly: More beta-chain than alpha-chain sequences were consistently detected.

The time point denotes: sample taken at primary tumor resection. Sequencing covered unsorted whole RNA taken from tumor, nontumor lung or frozen PBMC. In TCRdb, the 5' RACE reads were re-called with MiXCR into one record per CDR3 protein. Here the sample spans 15,000 to 20,000 distinct CDR3 sequences, about 20% being singletons. From germline, CDR1 is MNHEY and CDR2 SMNVEV (reference sequence). Trimming took off 4 bases at V and 4 bases at J, with 13 bases between the two ends. The CDR3 runs 14 residues. This TCR was recovered from a female donor with early-stage non-small cell lung cancer. Sample: PBMCs, taken at surgery. This chain links TRBV27 with TRBJ1-1; D not resolved. The CDR3 coding sequence is TGTGCCAGCAGTTACAAGGCTGCCGTCACTGAAGCTTTCTTT. It translates to CASSYKAAVTEAFF.